The next 19 T cell receptor beta chains were all read from a single sample in a study of PD-1 blockade in classical Hodgkin lymphoma. Clones were sequenced by immunoSEQ multiplex PCR, and TCRdb holds only the in-frame ones, with some missing. The profile shows about 94,000 clones, 89% of them singletons. All patients experienced relapse after autologous stem cell transplantation, and brentuximab vedotin exposure was variable. This material consisted of peripheral blood mononuclear cells (PBMCs), taken before the second cycle of nivolumab. Receptors originate from a human donor with classical Hodgkin lymphoma.

The CDR3 region is CASSATGQPQHF. CDR3 coding DNA: TGTGCCAGCAGCGCGACCGGTCAGCCCCAGCATTTT. The J gene is TRBJ1-5, the V gene TRBV7-2; D gene ambiguous. This CDR3 has 12 residues. CDR1 and CDR2 (germline): SGHTA, FQGNSA. Trimming shortened V by 5 bases and J by 6 bases, and 8 bases separated the two germline ends.

The chain has TRBV9 and TRBJ2-7; D might be TRBD2 (7 bases). Trimming removed 2 bases at V and 3 bases at J, with 15 bases between. The CDR3 has 15 amino acids. In germline, CDR1 is SGDLS, CDR2 YYNGEE. The CDR3 DNA is TGTGCCAGCAGCGTCGGCGGGGGCCCCAACTACGAGCAGTACTTC. Residues: CASSVGGGPNYEQYF.

In this sample, this clone turned up once. The chain has TRBV6-6 and TRBJ2-4; TRBD2 matches 7 bases. There are 16 residues in the CDR3. Losses at the gene ends were 2 bases for V and 0 bases for J; bases not matched to a gene: 4. CDR1 and CDR2 from the germline V gene are MNHNY and SVGAGI (reference sequence). CDR3 DNA sequence: TGTGCCAGCAGTTACGGGGGAGGGGAAGCCAAAAACATTCAGTACTTC. Protein product: CASSYGGGEAKNIQYF.

The chain is built from TRBV7-2 and TRBJ2-7; TRBD1 might be the D (5 bases). The V and J ends lost 9 bases and 3 bases respectively, with 15 bases between them. The CDR3 is 13 residues long. Germline V gene lookup returns CDR1 SGHTA and CDR2 FQGNSA. The CDR3: CASGQGSYYEQYF. The CDR3 bases are TGTGCCAGTGGGCAGGGTTCTTACTACGAGCAGTACTTC.

This clone was counted ten times or more. The J gene is TRBJ1-3, the V gene TRBV7-9, with 7 bases identical to TRBD1. Trimming took 5 bases from V and 3 from J; bases not matched to a gene: 10. The length of the CDR3 is 16 residues. From germline, CDR1 is SEHNR and CDR2 FQNEAQ (reference sequence). CDR3 bases: TGTGCCAGCAGCGCATCACAGGGGAGGGATGGAAACACCATATATTTT. It yields the protein CASSASQGRDGNTIYF.

The V and J genes are TRBV28 and TRBJ1-1; D is unresolved. Germline V gene sequence: CDR1 MDHEN, CDR2 SYDVKM. V dropped 8 bases and J dropped 4 bases, with 11 bases sitting between them. The CDR3 has 12 residues. The CDR3 nucleotides read TGTGCCAGCTCCAAGGGAGGCACTGAAGCTTTCTTT. Its protein is CASSKGGTEAFF.

This clone was observed a handful of times. V usage is TRBV11-2 and J usage is TRBJ1-6, with 9 positions matching TRBD1. The CDR3 totals 15 residues. Trimming cost V 1 base and J 12 bases; bases outside gene matches: 7. Germline V CDR1 and CDR2: SGHAT, FQNNGV. CDR3 nucleotide sequence: TGTGCCAGCAGCTTAGCACCGGGACAGGGATTACCCCTCCACTTT. This sequence encodes CASSLAPGQGLPLHF.

The rearrangement joins TRBV28 to TRBJ2-3; the D call may be TRBD1 or TRBD2 (5 bases each). The length of the CDR3 is 15 residues. The germline CDR1 and CDR2 sequences are MDHEN and SYDVKM. V gave up 3 bases and J gave up 2 bases, with 12 bases separating them. The CDR3 reads CASSLRDGATDTQYF. Here the CDR3 DNA reads TGTGCCAGCAGTTTGAGGGACGGAGCCACAGATACGCAGTATTTT.

CDR3 amino acids: CASSLAGAALSTDTQYF. CDR3 DNA: TGCGCCAGCAGCCTAGCGGGGGCCGCTTTAAGCACAGATACGCAGTATTTT. The chain combines TRBV4-1 with TRBJ2-3, with TRBD2 matching 9 bases. Germline V gene data show CDR1 as MGHRA and CDR2 as YSYEKL. The CDR3 runs to 17 residues. Germline trimming cut 4 bases from V and 0 bases from J; bases unmatched to any gene: 8.

This clone was detected only once. The chain uses TRBV18 and TRBJ2-7; 10 bases agree with TRBD2. V gave up 3 bases and J gave up 4 bases; unmatched junction bases: 3. The CDR3 totals 14 residues. Germline CDR1 reads KGHSH; CDR2 reads LQKENI. CDR3 loop: CASSPSSGGYEQYF. The CDR3 DNA sequence: TGTGCCAGCTCACCGTCTAGCGGGGGATACGAGCAGTACTTC.

The genes are TRBV25-1 and TRBJ2-7; TRBD2 aligns across 7 bases. Germline V lookup: CDR1 MGHDK, CDR2 SYGVNS. The CDR3 extends over 14 amino acids. V was pared by 0 bases and J by 7 bases, with 6 bases of the junction left unmatched. The DNA for the CDR3 is TGTGCCAGCAGTGAATATGTGGGGGGGGGAGAGCAGTACTTC. Translation gives CASSEYVGGGEQYF.

The V and J genes are TRBV5-1 and TRBJ2-3, with no clear D. CDR3 length equals 14 residues. Trimming pared 4 bases from V and 2 bases from J, leaving 11 bases between. Germline V CDR1 and CDR2: SGHRS, YFSETQ. CDR3: CASSMDGSTDTQYF. The CDR3 nucleotides are TGCGCCAGCAGCATGGACGGTTCCACAGATACGCAGTATTTT.

V and J are TRBV11-3 and TRBJ2-3; 8 positions agree with TRBD2. J lost 3 bases, V lost 8 bases, and 4 bases had no gene match. There are 13 residues in the CDR3. From germline, CDR1 is SGHNT and CDR2 YENEEA. The CDR3 DNA follows: TGTGCCAGCGCGAGCGGGAGAACAGATACGCAGTATTTT. It encodes CASASGRTDTQYF.

This chain's CDR3 is CASSFGQGLETQYF. Written as DNA, the CDR3 is TGTGCCAGCAGCTTCGGACAGGGGTTGGAGACCCAGTACTTC. The chain links TRBV5-4 to TRBJ2-5; 9 bases are a match to TRBD1. V lost 2 bases and J lost 5; bases outside the gene matches: 4. The CDR3 has 14 residues. Per the germline V gene, CDR1 is SGHNT and CDR2 is YYREEE (reference sequence).

The chain uses TRBV5-4 and TRBJ2-5; TRBD2 is a possible D gene (6 bases). Germline V lookup: CDR1 SGHNT, CDR2 YYREEE (reference sequence). This CDR3 has 14 residues. The V gene lost 4 bases and the J gene lost 4 bases, with 14 bases spanning the gap. CDR3 residues: CASSTRLDGETQYF. For the CDR3, the DNA is TGTGCCAGCAGCACCCGACTAGACGGAGAGACCCAGTACTTC.

The chain has TRBV7-9 and TRBJ2-1; possibly TRBD1 for D (6 bases). Germline V gives CDR1 SEHNR, CDR2 FQNEAQ (reference sequence). V dropped 5 bases and J dropped 2 bases, with 19 bases sitting between them. The CDR3 runs to 17 residues. CDR3 loop: CASSDAWGHGAYNEQFF. DNA of the CDR3: TGTGCCAGCAGCGACGCATGGGGGCATGGCGCCTACAATGAGCAGTTCTTC.

The chain employs TRBV21-1 and TRBJ2-3; TRBD2, the table's D call, was not compared with the DNA. TRBV21-1 is annotated as a pseudogene. The CDR3 consists of 19 residues. The CDR3 coding sequence is TGTGCCAGCAGCCAAAGGACTAGCGGGAGATGGGGGCCCACAGATACGCAGTATTTT. Residues: CASSQRTSGRWGPTDTQYF.

The chain combines TRBV7-3 with TRBJ2-5; no firm D call. Germline V gene sequence: CDR1 SGHTA, CDR2 FQGTGA. The CDR3 length is 13 residues. Trimming shortened V by 2 bases and J by 1 base, and 5 bases separated the two germline ends. The CDR3 here is CASSLAFQETQYF. The CDR3 DNA reads TGTGCCAGCAGCTTAGCCTTCCAAGAGACCCAGTACTTC. Supplemented by reference TRBV7-3 and TRBJ2-5, the full variable domain reads GAGVSQTPSNKVTEKGKYVELRCDPISGHTALYWYRQSLGQGPEFLIYFQGTGAADDSGLPNDRFFAVRPEGSVSTLKIQRTERGDSAVYLCASSLAFQETQYFGPGTRLLVL.

The V call is TRBV5-6, the J call TRBJ1-1, with TRBD1 identical over 10 bases. CDR3 length: 14 amino acids. The ends lost 5 bases at V and 5 bases at J; junction bases unmatched: 6. Germline lookup yields CDR1 SGHDT and CDR2 YYEEEE. The DNA of the CDR3 is TGTGCCAGCAGGAAGACAGGGGGCCGGACTGAAGCTTTCTTT. This translates into CASRKTGGRTEAFF.